The 27 T cell receptor beta chains given below trace back to one sample, sequenced in a study of blood T cell repertoires in COVID-19. Profiling relied on immunoSEQ multiplex PCR, and the TCRdb table lists in-frame clones only, not all of them. This sample has under 300,000 clones, with 75% to 90% found just once. The sequenced sample consisted of PBMCs or T cells enriched from blood (not recorded which). The source of these receptors is a woman aged 25 to 45 with acute COVID-19.

The rearrangement uses TRBV7-2 and TRBJ1-3; 7 nucleotides agree with TRBD1. CDR3 length: 15 amino acids. Losses at the gene ends were 1 base for V and 0 bases for J; bases not matched to a gene: 0. Germline V gives CDR1 SGHTA, CDR2 FQGNSA. The CDR3 region has the DNA TGTGCCAGCAGCTTAGGACAGGGCTCTGGAAACACCATATATTTT. It yields the protein CASSLGQGSGNTIYF. Looking up the rest from reference TRBV7-2 and TRBJ1-3 gives the full variable domain: GAGVSQSPSNKVTEKGKDVELRCDPISGHTALYWYRQSLGQGLEFLIYFQGNSAPDKSGLPSDRFSAERTGGSVSTLTIQRTQQEDSAVYLCASSLGQGSGNTIYFGEGSWLTVV.

This rearrangement joins TRBV5-1 to TRBJ1-6; 8 nucleotides line up with TRBD1. Per germline, CDR1 SGHRS and CDR2 YFSETQ. With V trimmed by 3 bases and J by 6 bases, 8 bases remained unmatched. The CDR3 covers 16 residues. In nucleotides, the CDR3 is TGCGCCAGCAGCTCGGACCAGGGGGCTACTAATTCACCCCTCCACTTT. This encodes CASSSDQGATNSPLHF.

The chain employs TRBV7-9 and TRBJ1-1; 9 bases fit TRBD1. The germline V gene encodes CDR1 SEHNR and CDR2 FQNEAQ (reference sequence). CDR3 size: 15 residues. The trim removed 6 bases at V and 6 bases at J, leaving 11 bases unmatched. The CDR3 region is CASSVPGQGTAEAFF. For the CDR3, the DNA is TGTGCCAGCAGTGTTCCGGGACAGGGTACGGCTGAAGCTTTCTTT.

The chain combines TRBV28 with TRBJ2-2; the D is unclear. The CDR3 has 12 amino acids. Germline CDR1 reads MDHEN; CDR2 reads SYDVKM. V was pared by 7 bases and J by 1 base, with 4 bases between. The chain's CDR3 is CASNKNTGELFF. The CDR3 nucleotides are TGTGCCAGCAACAAGAACACCGGGGAGCTGTTTTTT.

This clone has a handful of counts. J is TRBJ2-7 and V is TRBV19; 11 bases are shared with TRBD1. The CDR3 is made up of 16 amino acids. Germline CDR1 and CDR2: LNHDA and SQIVND (reference sequence). V was clipped by 5 bases and J by 4 bases; unmatched bases: 10. CDR3 DNA: TGTGCCAGTAGTGTCGGACAGGGGGCGACAGGGTACGAGCAGTACTTC. This codes for CASSVGQGATGYEQYF.

The V and J genes are TRBV7-2 and TRBJ2-1; 12 positions match TRBD2. Germline-derived CDR1 and CDR2 are SGHTA and FQGNSA. CDR3 length: 16 amino acids. After removal of 4 bases from V and 4 bases from J, the junction contained 5 bases not matched to a gene. CDR3 in DNA: TGTGCCAGCAGCTCAGGACTAGCGGGGAGGTACAATGAGCAGTTCTTC. Translated, it gives CASSSGLAGRYNEQFF.

J is TRBJ2-3 and V is TRBV2; 10 positions agree with TRBD2. The V gene end was trimmed by 8 bases and the J gene end by 0 bases; junction bases not matched to a gene: 8. Germline CDR1 reads SNHLY; CDR2 reads FYNNEI. This CDR3 has 16 amino acids. The CDR3 loop reads CASAKGLARSTDTQYF. In DNA form, the CDR3 reads TGTGCCAGCGCAAAGGGACTAGCGCGTAGCACAGATACGCAGTATTTT.

A word on this clone: It is unclear where the CDR3 begins or ends on the DNA, so no DNA is shown, and the CDR3 is as TCRdb lists it. The chain employs TRBV28 and TRBJ2-7; TRBD1, the D gene given by the table, was not confirmed from the DNA. Germline V lookup: CDR1 MDHEN, CDR2 SYDVKM. The CDR3 spans 14 residues, counting both ends. The CDR3 sequence is CASSFRGYFGEQYF.

This chain uses TRBV3-1 (or the pseudogene TRBV3-2) with TRBJ1-4, with 9 bases matching TRBD1. J lost 7 bases, V lost 3 bases, and 6 bases had no gene match. Germline CDR1 is LGHDT and CDR2 is YNNKEL (reference sequence). CDR3 length: 15 residues. The CDR3 nucleotides read TGTGCCAGCAGCCAGCCGGGACAGGGTGGTGAAAAACTGTTTTTT. Amino acids: CASSQPGQGGEKLFF.

V gene TRBV5-1 combines with J gene TRBJ2-5, with D hard to call. The CDR3 is made up of 16 amino acids. Germline values: CDR1 SGHRS, CDR2 YFSETQ. V gave up 0 bases and J gave up 1 base, with 13 bases separating them. For the CDR3, the DNA is TGCGCCAGCAGCTTGGCTGGCAGCGAGTCCCAAGAGACCCAGTACTTC. Translated: CASSLAGSESQETQYF.

The CDR3 reads CASSTRQGREKLFF. CDR3 DNA: TGTGCCAGTAGTACGCGACAGGGGAGGGAAAAACTGTTTTTT. The chain joins TRBV19 to TRBJ1-4; TRBD1 matches at 8 bases. CDR3 length: 14 amino acids. The germline V gene has CDR1 LNHDA and CDR2 SQIVND (reference sequence). Unmatched junction bases numbered 6, after V lost 4 bases and J lost 8 bases.

The CDR3 loop reads CASSVMGLGGGEQFF. The DNA of the CDR3 is TGTGCCAGCAGTGTGATGGGACTAGGGGGCGGTGAGCAGTTCTTC. The chain is built from TRBV2 and TRBJ2-1; D may be TRBD2 (8 bases). The V end lost 4 bases, the J end lost 9 bases, and 19 bases lay between the germline ends. The germline V gene has CDR1 SNHLY and CDR2 FYNNEI. This CDR3 spans 15 amino acids.

The CDR3 nucleotides read TGTGCCAGCAGCCAGGGACAGTCTTCACCCCTCCACTTT. It codes for CASSQGQSSPLHF. This chain connects TRBV3-1 (or the pseudogene TRBV3-2) to TRBJ1-6; TRBD1 matches at 7 bases. The CDR3 has 13 residues. The germline V gene has CDR1 LGHDT and CDR2 YNNKEL (reference sequence). V dropped 3 bases and J dropped 9; count of bases not matched to a gene: 2.

The chain couples TRBV28 to TRBJ2-1; 11 nucleotides agree with TRBD1. Losses at the gene ends were 2 bases for V and 6 bases for J; bases not matched to a gene: 0. Germline lookup yields CDR1 MDHEN and CDR2 SYDVKM. The CDR3 spans 14 residues. CDR3 coding DNA: TGTGCCAGCAGTTTAGGGACAGGGGGCAATGAGCAGTTCTTC. Protein: CASSLGTGGNEQFF.

The chain uses TRBV10-3 and TRBJ2-1, with 9 bases fitting TRBD1. The CDR3 spans 14 residues. Germline lookup yields CDR1 ENHRY and CDR2 SYGVKD. V was pared by 4 bases and J by 8 bases, with 6 bases of the junction left unmatched. The CDR3 loop reads CAISGGTGWDEQFF. CDR3 nucleotide sequence: TGTGCCATCAGTGGGGGGACAGGGTGGGATGAGCAGTTCTTC.

V usage is TRBV5-6 and J usage is TRBJ2-7; 10 bases map to TRBD2. The CDR3 sequence is 15 residues long. The trim removed 1 base at V and 2 bases at J, leaving 3 bases unmatched. In germline, CDR1 is SGHDT, CDR2 YYEEEE. This CDR3 reads CASSLTSGMTYEQYF. DNA for the CDR3: TGTGCCAGCAGCTTGACTAGCGGGATGACCTACGAGCAGTACTTC.

The V gene is TRBV5-1, the J gene TRBJ2-7; 7 nucleotides match TRBD1. Germline V CDR1 and CDR2: SGHRS, YFSETQ. The CDR3 runs 15 residues. V was pared by 4 bases and J by 3 bases, with 10 bases of the junction left unmatched. The CDR3 region has the DNA TGCGCCAGCAGCCCCCGGCAGGGGGTCATCTACGAGCAGTACTTC. Encoded protein: CASSPRQGVIYEQYF.

The rearrangement joins TRBV19 to TRBJ1-5; D gene uncertain. The length of the CDR3 is 13 residues. Trimming shortened V by 6 bases and J by 5 bases, and 11 bases separated the two germline ends. Germline CDR1 LNHDA, CDR2 SQIVND (reference sequence). The CDR3 protein is CASRARSDQPQHF. In DNA form, the CDR3 reads TGTGCCAGTAGAGCCCGGAGCGATCAGCCCCAGCATTTT.

CDR3 bases: TGTGCCAGCAGCTTGAGTGGACAGGGGTCGGCGCAGTATTTT. Translating it yields CASSLSGQGSAQYF. The rearrangement joins TRBV5-5 to TRBJ2-3; TRBD1 matches at 9 bases. The V gene end was trimmed by 1 base and the J gene end by 10 bases; junction bases not matched to a gene: 7. Germline assignment: CDR1 SGHKS and CDR2 YYEKEE (reference sequence). The CDR3 totals 14 residues.

V gene TRBV5-1 combines with J gene TRBJ2-5; 8 positions agree with TRBD2. With V trimmed by 0 bases and J by 1 base, 2 bases remained unmatched. The germline V gene has CDR1 SGHRS and CDR2 YFSETQ. The CDR3 length is 15 residues. The CDR3 sequence: CASSLDGRAQETQYF. In nucleotides, the CDR3 is TGCGCCAGCAGCTTGGACGGGAGGGCCCAAGAGACCCAGTACTTC.

The rearrangement links TRBV19 to TRBJ2-5, with D possibly TRBD1 on 5 matching bases. This CDR3 is 13 amino acids long. Trimming took 2 bases from V and 5 from J, leaving 9 bases between them. Looked up from germline, CDR1 is LNHDA and CDR2 is SQIVND (reference sequence). The CDR3 region has the DNA TGTGCCAGTAGTATAAGCAGGGATGAGACCCAGTACTTC. This sequence encodes CASSISRDETQYF.

Notes on this clone: Other DNA variants within this sample encode the same CDR3. The V and J genes are TRBV18 and TRBJ1-1; maybe TRBD1 (5 bases). Germline V CDR1 and CDR2: KGHSH, LQKENI. Trimming took off 3 bases at V and 5 bases at J, with 13 bases between the two ends. The CDR3 runs to 14 residues. The DNA of the CDR3 is TGTGCCAGCTCACCCCGGCAGGGACTGACTGAAGCTTTCTTT. Translated, it gives CASSPRQGLTEAFF.

This sequence joins TRBV4-3 and TRBJ1-2, with 7 positions matching TRBD1. With 4 bases clipped from V and 2 bases from J, the junction kept 1 base outside the gene matches. Germline V gives CDR1 LGHNA, CDR2 YSLEER. The CDR3 is 13 residues long. The CDR3 spells CASSPGQNYGYTF. CDR3 sequence (DNA): TGCGCCAGCAGCCCGGGACAGAACTATGGCTACACCTTC.

The chain couples TRBV10-3 to TRBJ2-2, with D maybe TRBD1 (7 bases). V was shortened by 11 bases and J by 1 base, with 14 bases between the two germline ends. Germline V lookup: CDR1 ENHRY, CDR2 SYGVKD. The CDR3 extends over 14 amino acids. CDR3 region: CASQGGQNTGELFF. DNA of the CDR3: TGTGCCTCTCAGGGGGGACAGAACACCGGGGAGCTGTTTTTT.

The J gene is TRBJ1-5, the V gene TRBV28; D might be TRBD1 (6 bases). V dropped 4 bases and J dropped 6 bases, with 19 bases sitting between them. The CDR3 covers 16 residues. Looked up from germline, CDR1 is MDHEN and CDR2 is SYDVKM. CDR3 coding DNA: TGTGCCAGCAGTTACACCGGGACAACGGGTTCTCAGCCCCAGCATTTT. Its protein product is CASSYTGTTGSQPQHF.

The chain has TRBV5-8 and TRBJ1-2, with 7 bases that match TRBD1. The CDR3 sequence is 14 residues long. Germline V CDR1 and CDR2: SGHTS, YDEGEE. The V gene end was trimmed by 1 base and the J gene end by 10 bases; junction bases not matched to a gene: 10. The CDR3 here is CASSLTRGSVFYTF. The CDR3 DNA reads as TGTGCCAGCAGCTTGACCAGGGGGTCGGTGTTCTACACCTTC.

The chain couples TRBV27 to TRBJ2-7, with 7 positions matching TRBD2. CDR1 is MNHEY and CDR2 is SMNVEV in the germline V gene (reference sequence). This CDR3 spans 16 amino acids. V lost 5 bases to trimming and J lost 5 bases; unmatched junction nucleotides: 15. The CDR3 protein is CASSPRTRRIENEQYF. The CDR3 bases are TGTGCCAGCAGTCCCCGGACTAGGAGGATAGAGAACGAGCAGTACTTC.